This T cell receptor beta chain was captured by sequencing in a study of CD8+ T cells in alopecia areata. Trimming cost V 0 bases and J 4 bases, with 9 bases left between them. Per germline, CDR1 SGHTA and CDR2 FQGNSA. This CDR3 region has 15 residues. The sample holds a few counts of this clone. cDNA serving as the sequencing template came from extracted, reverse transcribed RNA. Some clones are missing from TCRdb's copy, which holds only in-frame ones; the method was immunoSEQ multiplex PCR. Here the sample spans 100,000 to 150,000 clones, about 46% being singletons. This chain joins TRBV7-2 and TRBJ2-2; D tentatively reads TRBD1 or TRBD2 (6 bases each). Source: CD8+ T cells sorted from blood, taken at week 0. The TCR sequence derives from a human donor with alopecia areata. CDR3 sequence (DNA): TGTGCCAGCAGCTTAGCGGGGGGCGGCACCGGGGAGCTGTTTTTT. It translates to CASSLAGGGTGELFF.